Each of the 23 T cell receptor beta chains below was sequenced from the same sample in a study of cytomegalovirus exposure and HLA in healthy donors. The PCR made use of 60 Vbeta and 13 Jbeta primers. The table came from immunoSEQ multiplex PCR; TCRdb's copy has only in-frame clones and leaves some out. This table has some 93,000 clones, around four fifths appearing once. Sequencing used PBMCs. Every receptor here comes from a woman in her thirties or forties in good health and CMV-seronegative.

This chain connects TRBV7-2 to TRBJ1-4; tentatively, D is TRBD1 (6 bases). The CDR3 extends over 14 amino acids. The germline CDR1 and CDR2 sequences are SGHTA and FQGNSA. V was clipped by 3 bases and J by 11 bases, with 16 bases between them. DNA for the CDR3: TGTGCCAGCAGCTTGATGGAGGGGGGAGGGAAACTGTTTTTT. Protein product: CASSLMEGGGKLFF.

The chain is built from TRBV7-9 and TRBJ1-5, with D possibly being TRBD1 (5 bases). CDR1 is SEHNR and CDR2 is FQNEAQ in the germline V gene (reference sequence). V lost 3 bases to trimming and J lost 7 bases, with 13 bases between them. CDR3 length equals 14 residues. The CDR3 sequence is CASSFPGGNQPQHF. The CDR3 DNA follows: TGTGCCAGCAGCTTTCCGGGGGGAAACCAGCCCCAGCATTTT.

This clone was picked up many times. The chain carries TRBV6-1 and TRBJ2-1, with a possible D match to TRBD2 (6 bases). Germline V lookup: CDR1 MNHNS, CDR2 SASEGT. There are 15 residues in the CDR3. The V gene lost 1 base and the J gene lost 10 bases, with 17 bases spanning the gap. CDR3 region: CASSEEGLVGGEQFF. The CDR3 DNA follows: TGTGCCAGCAGTGAAGAAGGACTTGTGGGAGGCGAGCAGTTCTTC.

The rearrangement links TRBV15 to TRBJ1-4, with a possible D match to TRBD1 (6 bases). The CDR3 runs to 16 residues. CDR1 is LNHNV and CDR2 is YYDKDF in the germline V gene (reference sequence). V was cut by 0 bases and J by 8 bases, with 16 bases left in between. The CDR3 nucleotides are TGTGCCACCAGCAGAGACCGTCAAGGGCAGGGGGAAAAACTGTTTTTT. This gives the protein CATSRDRQGQGEKLFF.

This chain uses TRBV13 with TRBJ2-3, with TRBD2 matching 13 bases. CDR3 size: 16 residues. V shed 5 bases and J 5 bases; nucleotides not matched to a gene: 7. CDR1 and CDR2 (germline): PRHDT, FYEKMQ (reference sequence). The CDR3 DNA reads TGTGCCAGCAGCATTACTAGCGGGAGGGCCCTAGATACGCAGTATTTT. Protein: CASSITSGRALDTQYF.

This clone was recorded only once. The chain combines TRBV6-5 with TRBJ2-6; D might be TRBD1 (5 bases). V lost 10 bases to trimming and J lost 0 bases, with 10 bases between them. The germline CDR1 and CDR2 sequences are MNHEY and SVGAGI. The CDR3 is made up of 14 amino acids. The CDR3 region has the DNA TGTGCCACTCAGGGCAGCTCTGGGGCCAACGTCCTGACTTTC. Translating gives CATQGSSGANVLTF.

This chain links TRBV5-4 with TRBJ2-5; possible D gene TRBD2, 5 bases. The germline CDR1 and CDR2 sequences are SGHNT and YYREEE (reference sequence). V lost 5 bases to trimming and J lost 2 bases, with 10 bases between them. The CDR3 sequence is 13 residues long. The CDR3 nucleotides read TGTGCCAGCAGACCGCCGGGGCAAGAGACCCAGTACTTC. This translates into CASRPPGQETQYF.

CDR3 sequence reads: CASSIGLAGALGGQYF. The CDR3 region has the DNA TGTGCCAGTAGTATTGGACTAGCGGGGGCCTTAGGGGGCCAGTACTTC. The genes are TRBV19 and TRBJ2-5; 13 bases align to TRBD2. J gave up 10 bases and V 3 bases, and 11 bases lay outside the gene matches. Germline-derived CDR1 and CDR2 are LNHDA and SQIVND (reference sequence). This CDR3 has 16 amino acids.

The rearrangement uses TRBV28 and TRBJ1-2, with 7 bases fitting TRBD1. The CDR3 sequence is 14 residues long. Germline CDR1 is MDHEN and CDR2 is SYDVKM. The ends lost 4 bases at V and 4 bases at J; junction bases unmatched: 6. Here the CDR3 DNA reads TGTGCCAGCAGTTCGGGACAGACCCTCTATGGCTACACCTTC. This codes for CASSSGQTLYGYTF.

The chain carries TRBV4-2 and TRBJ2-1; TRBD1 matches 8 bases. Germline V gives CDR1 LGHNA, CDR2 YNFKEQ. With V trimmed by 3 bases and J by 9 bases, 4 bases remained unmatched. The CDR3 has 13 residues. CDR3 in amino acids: CASSHATGGEQFF. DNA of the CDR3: TGTGCCAGCAGCCATGCCACAGGGGGTGAGCAGTTCTTC.

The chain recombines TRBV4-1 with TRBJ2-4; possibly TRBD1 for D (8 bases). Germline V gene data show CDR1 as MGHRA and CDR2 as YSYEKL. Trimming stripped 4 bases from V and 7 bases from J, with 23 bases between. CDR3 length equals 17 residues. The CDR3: CASSRKAVSQGGNIQYF. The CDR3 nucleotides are TGCGCCAGCAGCCGCAAAGCCGTATCACAGGGGGGGAACATTCAGTACTTC.

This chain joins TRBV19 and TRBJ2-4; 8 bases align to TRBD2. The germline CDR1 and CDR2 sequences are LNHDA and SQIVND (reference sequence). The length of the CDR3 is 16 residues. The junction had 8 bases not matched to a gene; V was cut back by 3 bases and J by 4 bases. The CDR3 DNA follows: TGTGCCAGTAGTATCCACACTAGCGGAGAGAAAAACATTCAGTACTTC. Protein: CASSIHTSGEKNIQYF.

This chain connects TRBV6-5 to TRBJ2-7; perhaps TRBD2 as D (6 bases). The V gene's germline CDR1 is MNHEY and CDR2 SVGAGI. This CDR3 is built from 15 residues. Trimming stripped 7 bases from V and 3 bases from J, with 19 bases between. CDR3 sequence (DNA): TGTGCCAGCAACGAACCGGGACTCCATTACTACGAGCAGTACTTC. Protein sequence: CASNEPGLHYYEQYF.

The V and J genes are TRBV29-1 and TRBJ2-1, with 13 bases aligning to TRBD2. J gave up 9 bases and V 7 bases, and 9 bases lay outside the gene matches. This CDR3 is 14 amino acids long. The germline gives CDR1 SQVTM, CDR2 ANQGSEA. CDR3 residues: CSGTSGRDLGEQFF. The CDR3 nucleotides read TGCAGCGGGACTAGCGGGAGAGATTTGGGTGAGCAGTTCTTC.

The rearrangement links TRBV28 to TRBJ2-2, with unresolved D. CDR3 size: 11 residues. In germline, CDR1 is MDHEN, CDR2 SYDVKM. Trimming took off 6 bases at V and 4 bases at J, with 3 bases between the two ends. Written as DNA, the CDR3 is TGTGCCAGCAGCTCCACCGGGGAGCTGTTTTTT. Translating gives CASSSTGELFF.

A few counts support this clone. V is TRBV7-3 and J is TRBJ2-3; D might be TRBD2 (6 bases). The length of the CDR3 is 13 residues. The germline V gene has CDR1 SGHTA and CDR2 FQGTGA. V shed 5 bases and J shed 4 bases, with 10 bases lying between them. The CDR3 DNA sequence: TGTGCCAGCAGCGTACTAGCTTCAGATACGCAGTATTTT. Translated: CASSVLASDTQYF.

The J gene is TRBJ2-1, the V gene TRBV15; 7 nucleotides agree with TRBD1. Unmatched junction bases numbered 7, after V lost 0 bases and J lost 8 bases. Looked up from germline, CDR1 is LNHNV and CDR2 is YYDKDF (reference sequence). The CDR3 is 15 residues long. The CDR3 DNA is TGTGCCACCAGCAGAGAGGTGGACAGGCTTGATGAGCAGTTCTTC. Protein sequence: CATSREVDRLDEQFF.

The CDR3 protein is CASSPQGVAYEQYF. In nucleotides, the CDR3 is TGTGCCAGCAGTCCACAGGGGGTCGCCTACGAGCAGTACTTC. The chain is built from TRBV28 and TRBJ2-7; TRBD1 agrees at 8 bases. The J segment lost 2 bases and the V segment lost 5 bases, leaving 5 bases of the junction unmatched. This CDR3 has 14 residues. The V gene's germline CDR1 is MDHEN and CDR2 SYDVKM.

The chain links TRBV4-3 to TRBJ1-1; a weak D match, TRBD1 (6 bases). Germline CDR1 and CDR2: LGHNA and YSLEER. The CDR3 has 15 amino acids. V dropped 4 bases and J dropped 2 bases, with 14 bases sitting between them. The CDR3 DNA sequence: TGCGCCAGCAGCCTCGGATGGGGGACAAACACTGAAGCTTTCTTT. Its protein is CASSLGWGTNTEAFF.

In DNA, the CDR3 is TGTGCCCTTAGCGGGAGGGCGGGGGATACGCAGTATTTT. This translates into CALSGRAGDTQYF. The chain joins TRBV6-1 to TRBJ2-3; 11 bases are a match to TRBD2. Losses at the gene ends were 11 bases for V and 6 bases for J; bases not matched to a gene: 7. This CDR3 is 13 amino acids long. The germline V gene encodes CDR1 MNHNS and CDR2 SASEGT.

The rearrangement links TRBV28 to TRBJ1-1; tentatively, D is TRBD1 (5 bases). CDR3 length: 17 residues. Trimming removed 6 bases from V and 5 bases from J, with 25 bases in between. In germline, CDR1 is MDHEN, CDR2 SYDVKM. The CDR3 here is CASSLAAPGGRSTEAFF. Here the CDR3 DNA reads TGTGCCAGCAGCCTAGCGGCCCCCGGGGGGAGGAGTACTGAAGCTTTCTTT.

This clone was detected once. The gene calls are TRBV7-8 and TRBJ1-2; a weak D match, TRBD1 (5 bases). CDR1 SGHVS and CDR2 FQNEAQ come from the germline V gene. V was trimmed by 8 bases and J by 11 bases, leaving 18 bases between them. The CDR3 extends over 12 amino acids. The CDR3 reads CASGTRAGGYTF. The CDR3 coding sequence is TGTGCCAGCGGCACCAGGGCGGGGGGATACACCTTC.

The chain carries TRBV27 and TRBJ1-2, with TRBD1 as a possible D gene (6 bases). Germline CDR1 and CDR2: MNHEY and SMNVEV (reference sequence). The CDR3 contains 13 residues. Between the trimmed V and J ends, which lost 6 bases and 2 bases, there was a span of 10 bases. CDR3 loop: CASSTGMNYGYTF. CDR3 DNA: TGTGCCAGCAGCACAGGGATGAACTATGGCTACACCTTC.